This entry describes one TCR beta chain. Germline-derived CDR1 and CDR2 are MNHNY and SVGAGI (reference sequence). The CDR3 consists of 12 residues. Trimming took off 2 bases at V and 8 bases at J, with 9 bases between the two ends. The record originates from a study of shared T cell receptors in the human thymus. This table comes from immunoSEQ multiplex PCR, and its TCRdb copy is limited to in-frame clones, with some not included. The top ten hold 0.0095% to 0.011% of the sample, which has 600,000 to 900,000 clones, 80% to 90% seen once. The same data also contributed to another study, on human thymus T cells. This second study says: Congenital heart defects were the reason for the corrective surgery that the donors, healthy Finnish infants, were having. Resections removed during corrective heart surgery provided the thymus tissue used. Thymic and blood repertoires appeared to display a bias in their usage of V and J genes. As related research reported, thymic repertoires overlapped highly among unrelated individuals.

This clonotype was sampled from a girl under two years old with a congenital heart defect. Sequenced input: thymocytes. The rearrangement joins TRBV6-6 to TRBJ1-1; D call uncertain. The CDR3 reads CASSYPGGEAFF. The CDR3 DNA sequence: TGTGCCAGCAGTTACCCGGGCGGGGAAGCTTTCTTT.